This TCR beta chain was documented in a study of CD8 T cells in ankylosing spondylitis. This clonotype appeared a few times. V was clipped by 4 bases and J by 3 bases; unmatched bases: 6. Germline lookup yields CDR1 SGHRS and CDR2 YFSETQ. CDR3 size: 15 residues. MiXCR, applied by TCRdb to the 5' RACE reads, yields one record per CDR3 protein. Here the sample spans around 320,000 distinct CDR3 sequences, around 21% being singletons. This receptor was obtained from a female donor with ankylosing spondylitis or in good health (not recorded which). The genes are TRBV5-1 and TRBJ2-1; TRBD2 agrees at 8 bases. Source material: blood, either unsorted or a sorted T cell fraction (not recorded which). The CDR3 coding sequence is TGCGCCAGCAGCCGGGGGGGCGGGAACTACAATGAGCAGTTCTTC. It is translated as CASSRGGGNYNEQFF. The full variable domain, with the rest looked up from reference TRBV5-1 and TRBJ2-1, is KAGVTQTPRYLIKTRGQQVTLSCSPISGHRSVSWYQQTPGQGLQFLFEYFSETQRNKGNFPGRFSGRQFSNSRSEMNVSTLELGDSALYLCASSRGGGNYNEQFFGPGTRLTVL.